Given below is one T cell receptor beta chain in context. This table comes from immunoSEQ multiplex PCR, and its TCRdb copy is limited to in-frame clones, with some not included. The table has about 2,300 clones, under 30% seen once. This specimen belongs to a study of sequential checkpoint blockade in melanoma. At the level of the study: TCRβ was sequenced from DNA of some 97 pretreatment tumors.

Treatment described: randomized to nivolumab then ipilimumab (arm A) or the reverse (arm B). V was clipped by 4 bases and J by 5 bases, with 9 bases between them. The CDR3 contains 13 residues. Germline V gives CDR1 SQVTM, CDR2 ANQGSEA. The sequence derives from a human donor with melanoma. The rearrangement joins TRBV29-1 to TRBJ1-6; D gene ambiguous. This specimen was tumor tissue (inferred from file names), taken from a patient given nivolumab and ipilimumab in sequence. CDR3 sequence reads: CSVGEVDNSPLHF. The CDR3 DNA reads as TGCAGCGTTGGGGAAGTGGATAATTCACCCCTCCACTTT.